These T cell receptor beta chains were read from a single sample in a study of cytomegalovirus exposure and HLA in healthy donors. TCRdb keeps only in-frame clones here, not all; method: immunoSEQ multiplex PCR. The sample holds 200,000 to 250,000 clones, over 75% seen once. Sequencing was carried out using PBMCs. Every receptor here comes from a man aged 18 to 35 in good health and CMV-seronegative. CDR3s include the opening cysteine and the closing phenylalanine or tryptophan. A D gene is named only where the DNA matches it firmly.

V: TRBV19
D: .
CDR3: CASGDPYEQYF

V: TRBV7-9
D: TRBD1
CDR3: CASSPLQGAGTEAFF

V: TRBV14
D: .
CDR3: CASSQEGEDPNYGYTF

V: TRBV27
D: TRBD1
CDR3: CASTNRGPEVNEQFF

V: TRBV19
D: TRBD1
CDR3: CASSVTGGNQPQHF

V: TRBV4-2
D: TRBD1
CDR3: CASSTPTGGEGWYGYTF

V: TRBV6-5
D: TRBD1
CDR3: CASTPGTGVGEQYF

V: TRBV29-1
D: .
CDR3: CSVEDYRNYGYTF

V: TRBV19
D: .
CDR3: CASSLGRSLGYTF

V: TRBV30
D: .
CDR3: CAWSVPTSGSEKLFF

V: TRBV18
D: TRBD1
CDR3: CASSPGLTGNEQYF

V: TRBV7-3
D: .
CDR3: CASSPDRGEQFF

V: TRBV6-5
D: .
CDR3: CASSPDINLNQPQHF

V: TRBV6-6
D: .
CDR3: CASSYSTGDQPQHF

V: TRBV6-5
D: .
CDR3: CASSYIRGDEKLFF

V: TRBV14
D: .
CDR3: CASSPRTDSGYTF

V: TRBV28
D: .
CDR3: CASSSSRGSYEQHF

V: TRBV18
D: TRBD2
CDR3: CASSHSGGAMYNEQFF

V: TRBV6-6
D: TRBD1
CDR3: CASSYPTGEGNEKLFF

V: TRBV5-1
D: TRBD1
CDR3: CASSSGQGATKDGYTF

V: TRBV2
D: .
CDR3: CASSKRGGGNQPQHF

V: TRBV2
D: TRBD2
CDR3: CASSEIRDYEYEQYF

V: TRBV11-2
D: .
CDR3: CASSLAGPNTEAFF

V: TRBV4-2
D: .
CDR3: CASSQGHSHQTNEQFF

V: TRBV5-6
D: .
CDR3: CASSLEAGWGNTEAFF

V: TRBV7-9
D: .
CDR3: CASSLRGGEFSYNEQFF

V: TRBV5-1
D: .
CDR3: CASSLNPQGGGSYNEQFF

V: TRBV19
D: TRBD1
CDR3: CASSIGATGGAEQYF

V: TRBV5-1
D: .
CDR3: CASSLARTDTQYF

V: TRBV28
D: TRBD1
CDR3: CASSSYKGQQSSGANVLTF

V: TRBV4-3
D: .
CDR3: CASSPDWFGEKLFF

V: TRBV30
D: .
CDR3: CAWNRDRGTGELFF

V: TRBV28
D: TRBD2
CDR3: CASSPAGGPDTQYF

V: TRBV14
D: .
CDR3: CASSQELPPYEQYF

V: TRBV29-1
D: TRBD2
CDR3: CSVEAGGPDEQYF

V: TRBV19
D: .
CDR3: CASSIIQGGTGELFF

V: TRBV25-1
D: .
CDR3: CASSAGHLNYGYTF

V: TRBV7-3
D: TRBD1
CDR3: CASSLTPDRGQETQYF

V: TRBV4-3
D: TRBD2
CDR3: CASSQDVSGAAYNEQFF

V: TRBV7-3
D: .
CDR3: CASSLDVWRGTDTQYF

V: TRBV27
D: .
CDR3: CASSDNNEKLFF

V: TRBV7-3
D: TRBD1
CDR3: CASSRPGTGNTGELFF

V: TRBV5-1
D: TRBD2
CDR3: CASSLEAGYPRVAKNIQYF

V: TRBV18
D: .
CDR3: CASSPGASTDTQYF

V: TRBV11-2
D: TRBD2
CDR3: CASTGGGTSGSHNTGELFF

V: TRBV9
D: .
CDR3: CASSATQSGSGNTIYF

V: TRBV11-2
D: .
CDR3: CASSPSGFQETQYF

V: TRBV28
D: .
CDR3: CASSPAYTVSYEQYF

V: TRBV4-2
D: TRBD2
CDR3: CASSQEGSRGVWEQYF

V: TRBV7-3
D: TRBD2
CDR3: CASSLIAGMVNEQFF

V: TRBV5-1
D: TRBD1
CDR3: CASSSGWGQDSSGGIF

V: TRBV9
D: TRBD2
CDR3: CASSVGAAGGPWDTQYF

V: TRBV18
D: TRBD1
CDR3: CASSLFDRGQYEQYF

V: TRBV25-1
D: .
CDR3: CASSEYQGLGTEAFF

V: TRBV11-2
D: TRBD1
CDR3: CASSLDTGAGQPQHF

V: TRBV9
D: .
CDR3: CASSVRGSGPSTDTQYF

V: TRBV7-9
D: .
CDR3: CASSFTRGHEQYF

V: TRBV7-3
D: .
CDR3: CASSFGAFYEQYF

V: TRBV29-1
D: TRBD2
CDR3: CSVDTSGSINEQFF

V: TRBV11-3
D: TRBD2
CDR3: CASSQLGGGATDTQYF